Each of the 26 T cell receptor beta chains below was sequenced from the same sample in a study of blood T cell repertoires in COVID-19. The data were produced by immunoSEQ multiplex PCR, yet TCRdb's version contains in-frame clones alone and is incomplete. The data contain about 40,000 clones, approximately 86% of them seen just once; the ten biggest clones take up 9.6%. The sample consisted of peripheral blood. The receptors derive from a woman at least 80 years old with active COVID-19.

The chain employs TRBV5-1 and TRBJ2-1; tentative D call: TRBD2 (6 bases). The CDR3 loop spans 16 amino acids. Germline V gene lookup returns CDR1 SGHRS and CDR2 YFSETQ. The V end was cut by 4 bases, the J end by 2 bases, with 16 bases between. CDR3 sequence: CASSPGDGVTYNEQFF. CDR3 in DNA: TGCGCCAGCAGCCCGGGGGACGGGGTCACCTACAATGAGCAGTTCTTC.

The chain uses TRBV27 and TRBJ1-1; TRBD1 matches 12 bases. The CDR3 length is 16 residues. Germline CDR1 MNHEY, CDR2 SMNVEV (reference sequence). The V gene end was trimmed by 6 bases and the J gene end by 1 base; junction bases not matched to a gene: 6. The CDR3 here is CASSSGTGGGNTEAFF. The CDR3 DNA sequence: TGTGCCAGCAGCTCCGGGACAGGGGGCGGGAACACTGAAGCTTTCTTT.

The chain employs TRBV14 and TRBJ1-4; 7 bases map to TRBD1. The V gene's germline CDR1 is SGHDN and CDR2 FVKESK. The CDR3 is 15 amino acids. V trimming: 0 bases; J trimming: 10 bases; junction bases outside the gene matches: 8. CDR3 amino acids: CASSQEGAGGRKLFF. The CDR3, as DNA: TGTGCCAGCAGCCAAGAGGGGGCAGGGGGAAGAAAACTGTTTTTT.

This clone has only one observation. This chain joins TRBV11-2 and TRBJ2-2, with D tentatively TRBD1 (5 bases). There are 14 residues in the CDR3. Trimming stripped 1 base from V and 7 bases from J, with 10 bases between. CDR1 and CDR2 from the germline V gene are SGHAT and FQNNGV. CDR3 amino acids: CASSLGRGIGELFF. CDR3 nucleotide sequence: TGTGCCAGCAGCTTAGGAAGGGGAATCGGGGAGCTGTTTTTT.

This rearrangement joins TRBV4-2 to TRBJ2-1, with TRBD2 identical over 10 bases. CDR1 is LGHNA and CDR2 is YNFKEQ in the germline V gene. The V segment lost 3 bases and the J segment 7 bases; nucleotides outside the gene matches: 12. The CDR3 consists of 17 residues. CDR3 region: CASSHKSAGGRVNEQFF. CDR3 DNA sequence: TGTGCCAGCAGCCATAAATCAGCGGGGGGGCGGGTAAATGAGCAGTTCTTC.

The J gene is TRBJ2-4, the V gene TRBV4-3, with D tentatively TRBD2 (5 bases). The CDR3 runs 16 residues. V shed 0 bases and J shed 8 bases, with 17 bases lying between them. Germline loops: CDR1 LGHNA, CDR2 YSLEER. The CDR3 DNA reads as TGCGCCAGCAGCCAAGAGGAAGGGATTTGGCGGGACATTCAGTACTTC. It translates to CASSQEEGIWRDIQYF.

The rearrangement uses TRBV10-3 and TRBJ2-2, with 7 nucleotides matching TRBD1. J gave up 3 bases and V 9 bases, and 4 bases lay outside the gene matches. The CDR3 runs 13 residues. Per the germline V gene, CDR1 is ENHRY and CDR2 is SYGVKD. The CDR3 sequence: CAISGTDTGELFF. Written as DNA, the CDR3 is TGTGCCATTTCCGGGACAGACACCGGGGAGCTGTTTTTT.

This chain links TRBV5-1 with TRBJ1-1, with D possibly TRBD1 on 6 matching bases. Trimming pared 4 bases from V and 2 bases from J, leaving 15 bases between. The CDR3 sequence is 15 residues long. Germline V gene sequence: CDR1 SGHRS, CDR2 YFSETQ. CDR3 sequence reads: CASSPAGGRNTEAFF. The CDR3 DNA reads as TGCGCCAGCAGCCCGGCCGGGGGGCGAAACACTGAAGCTTTCTTT.

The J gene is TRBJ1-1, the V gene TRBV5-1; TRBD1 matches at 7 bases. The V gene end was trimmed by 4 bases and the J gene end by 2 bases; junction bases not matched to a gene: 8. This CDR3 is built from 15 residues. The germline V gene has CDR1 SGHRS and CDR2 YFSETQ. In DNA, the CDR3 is TGCGCCAGCAGCAAGGACAGGACATCCAACACTGAAGCTTTCTTT. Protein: CASSKDRTSNTEAFF. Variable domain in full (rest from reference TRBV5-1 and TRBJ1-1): KAGVTQTPRYLIKTRGQQVTLSCSPISGHRSVSWYQQTPGQGLQFLFEYFSETQRNKGNFPGRFSGRQFSNSRSEMNVSTLELGDSALYLCASSKDRTSNTEAFFGQGTRLTVV.

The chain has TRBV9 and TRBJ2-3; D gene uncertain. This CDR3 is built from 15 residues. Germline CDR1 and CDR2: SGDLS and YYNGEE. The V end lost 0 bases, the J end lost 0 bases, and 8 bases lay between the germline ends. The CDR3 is CASSVGPRSTDTQYF. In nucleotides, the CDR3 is TGTGCCAGCAGCGTAGGTCCCAGGAGCACAGATACGCAGTATTTT. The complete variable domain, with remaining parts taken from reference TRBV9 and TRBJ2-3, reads DSGVTQTPKHLITATGQRVTLRCSPRSGDLSVYWYQQSLDQGLQFLIQYYNGEERAKGNILERFSAQQFPDLHSELNLSSLELGDSALYFCASSVGPRSTDTQYFGPGTRLTVL.

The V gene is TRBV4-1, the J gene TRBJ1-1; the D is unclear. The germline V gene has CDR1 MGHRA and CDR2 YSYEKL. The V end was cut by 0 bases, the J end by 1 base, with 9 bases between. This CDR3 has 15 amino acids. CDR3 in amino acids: CASSQDGRWNTEAFF. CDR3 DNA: TGCGCCAGCAGCCAAGATGGGAGATGGAACACTGAAGCTTTCTTT.

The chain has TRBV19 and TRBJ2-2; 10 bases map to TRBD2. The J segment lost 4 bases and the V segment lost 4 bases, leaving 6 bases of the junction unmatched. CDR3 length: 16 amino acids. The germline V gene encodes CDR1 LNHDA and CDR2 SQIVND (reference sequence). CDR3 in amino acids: CASSTPSGGLTGELFF. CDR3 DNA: TGTGCCAGTAGTACGCCTAGCGGGGGCCTCACCGGGGAGCTGTTTTTT.

The CDR3 DNA reads as TGTGCCAGCAGCCAAGATTTGCGTGTCGGAGAGACCCAGTACTTC. Protein product: CASSQDLRVGETQYF. The chain employs TRBV3-1 (or the pseudogene TRBV3-2) and TRBJ2-5, with no clear D. V dropped 0 bases and J dropped 4 bases, with 12 bases sitting between them. This CDR3 contains 15 residues. CDR1 is LGHDT, CDR2 YNNKEL, per germline (reference sequence).

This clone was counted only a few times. CDR3 residues: CAWGQGFGRSPLHF. The CDR3 DNA reads as TGTGCCTGGGGACAGGGGTTTGGGAGATCACCCCTCCACTTT. This sequence joins TRBV30 and TRBJ1-6, with 9 bases that match TRBD1. CDR3 length: 14 residues. V lost 5 bases and J lost 10; bases outside the gene matches: 9. Germline-derived CDR1 and CDR2 are GTSNPN and SVGIG (reference sequence).

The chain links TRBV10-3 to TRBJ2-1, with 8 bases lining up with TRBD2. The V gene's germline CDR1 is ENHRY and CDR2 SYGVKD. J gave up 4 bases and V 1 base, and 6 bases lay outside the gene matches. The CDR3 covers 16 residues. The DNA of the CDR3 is TGTGCCATCAGTGAGTGGGACGGGGGGGGTTACAATGAGCAGTTCTTC. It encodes CAISEWDGGGYNEQFF.

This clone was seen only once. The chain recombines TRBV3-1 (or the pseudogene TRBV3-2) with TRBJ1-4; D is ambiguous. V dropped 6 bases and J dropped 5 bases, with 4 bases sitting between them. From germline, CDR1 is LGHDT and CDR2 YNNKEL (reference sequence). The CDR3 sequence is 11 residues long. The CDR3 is CASSLNEKLFF. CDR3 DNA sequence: TGTGCCAGCAGTCTAAATGAAAAACTGTTTTTT.

Here the CDR3 reads CASEIPRDRDTQYF. The CDR3 nucleotides are TGTGCCAGCGAAATCCCCAGGGACAGAGATACGCAGTATTTT. V gene TRBV6-5 combines with J gene TRBJ2-3, with 7 bases aligning to TRBD1. Germline CDR1 is MNHEY and CDR2 is SVGAGI. CDR3 length: 14 amino acids. V gave up 8 bases and J gave up 5 bases; unmatched junction bases: 10.

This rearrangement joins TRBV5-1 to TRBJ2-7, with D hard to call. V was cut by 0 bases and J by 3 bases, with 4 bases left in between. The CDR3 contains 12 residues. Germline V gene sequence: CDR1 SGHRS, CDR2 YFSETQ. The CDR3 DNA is TGCGCCAGCAGCTTGGACATCTACGAGCAGTACTTC. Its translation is CASSLDIYEQYF.

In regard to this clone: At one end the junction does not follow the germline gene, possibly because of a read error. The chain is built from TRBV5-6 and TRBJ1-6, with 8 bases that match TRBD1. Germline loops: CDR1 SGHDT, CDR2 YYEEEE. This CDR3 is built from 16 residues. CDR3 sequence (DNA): TGTGCCAGCACCTTGGGGGACAGGAGATATAATTCACCCCTCCACTTT. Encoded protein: CASTLGDRRYNSPLHF.

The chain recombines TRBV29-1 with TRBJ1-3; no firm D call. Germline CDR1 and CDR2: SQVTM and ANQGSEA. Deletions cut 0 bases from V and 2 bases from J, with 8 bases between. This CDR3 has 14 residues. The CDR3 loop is CSVEDLVPGNTIYF. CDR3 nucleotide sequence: TGCAGCGTTGAAGACCTCGTTCCTGGAAACACCATATATTTT.

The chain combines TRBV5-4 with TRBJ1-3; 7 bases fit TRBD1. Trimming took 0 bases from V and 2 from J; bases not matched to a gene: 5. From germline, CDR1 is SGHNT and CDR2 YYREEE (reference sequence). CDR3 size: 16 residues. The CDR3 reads CASSLVTGTAGNTIYF. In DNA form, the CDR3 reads TGTGCCAGCAGCTTGGTGACCGGGACAGCTGGAAACACCATATATTTT.

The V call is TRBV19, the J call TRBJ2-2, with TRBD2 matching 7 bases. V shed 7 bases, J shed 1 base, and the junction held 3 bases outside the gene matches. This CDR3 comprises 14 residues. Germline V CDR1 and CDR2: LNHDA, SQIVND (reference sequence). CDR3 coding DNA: TGTGCCAGTAAGGGCGGGGGGAACACCGGGGAGCTGTTTTTT. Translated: CASKGGGNTGELFF. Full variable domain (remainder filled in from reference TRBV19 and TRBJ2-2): DGGITQSPKYLFRKEGQNVTLSCEQNLNHDAMYWYRQDPGQGLRLIYYSQIVNDFQKGDIAEGYSVSREKKESFPLTVTSAQKNPTAFYLCASKGGGNTGELFFGEGSRLTVL.

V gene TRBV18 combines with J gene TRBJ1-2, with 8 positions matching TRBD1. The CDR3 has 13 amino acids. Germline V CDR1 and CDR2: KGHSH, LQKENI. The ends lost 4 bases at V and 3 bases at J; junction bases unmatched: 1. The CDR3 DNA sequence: TGTGCCAGCTCACAGGGACAGGACTATGGCTACACCTTC. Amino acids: CASSQGQDYGYTF.

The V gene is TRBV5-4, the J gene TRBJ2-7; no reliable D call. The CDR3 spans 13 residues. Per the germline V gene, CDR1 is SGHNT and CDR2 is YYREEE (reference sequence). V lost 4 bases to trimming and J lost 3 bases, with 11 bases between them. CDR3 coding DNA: TGTGCCAGCAGCCTTTCGCAGTACTACGAGCAGTACTTC. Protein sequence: CASSLSQYYEQYF.

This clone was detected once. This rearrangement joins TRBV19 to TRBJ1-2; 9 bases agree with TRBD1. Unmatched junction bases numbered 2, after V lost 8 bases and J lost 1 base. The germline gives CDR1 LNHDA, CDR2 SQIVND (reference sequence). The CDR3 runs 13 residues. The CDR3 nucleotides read TGTGCCAGTGGGGACAGGGTTAACTATGGCTACACCTTC. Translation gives CASGDRVNYGYTF. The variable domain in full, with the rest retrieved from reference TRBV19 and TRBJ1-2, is DGGITQSPKYLFRKEGQNVTLSCEQNLNHDAMYWYRQDPGQGLRLIYYSQIVNDFQKGDIAEGYSVSREKKESFPLTVTSAQKNPTAFYLCASGDRVNYGYTFGSGTRLTVV.

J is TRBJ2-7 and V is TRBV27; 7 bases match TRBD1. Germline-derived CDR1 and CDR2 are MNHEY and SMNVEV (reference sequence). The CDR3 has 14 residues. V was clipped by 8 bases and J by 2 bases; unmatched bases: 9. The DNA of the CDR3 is TGTGCCAGCCAGAACCGGGACAGAACCTACGAGCAGTACTTC. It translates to CASQNRDRTYEQYF.